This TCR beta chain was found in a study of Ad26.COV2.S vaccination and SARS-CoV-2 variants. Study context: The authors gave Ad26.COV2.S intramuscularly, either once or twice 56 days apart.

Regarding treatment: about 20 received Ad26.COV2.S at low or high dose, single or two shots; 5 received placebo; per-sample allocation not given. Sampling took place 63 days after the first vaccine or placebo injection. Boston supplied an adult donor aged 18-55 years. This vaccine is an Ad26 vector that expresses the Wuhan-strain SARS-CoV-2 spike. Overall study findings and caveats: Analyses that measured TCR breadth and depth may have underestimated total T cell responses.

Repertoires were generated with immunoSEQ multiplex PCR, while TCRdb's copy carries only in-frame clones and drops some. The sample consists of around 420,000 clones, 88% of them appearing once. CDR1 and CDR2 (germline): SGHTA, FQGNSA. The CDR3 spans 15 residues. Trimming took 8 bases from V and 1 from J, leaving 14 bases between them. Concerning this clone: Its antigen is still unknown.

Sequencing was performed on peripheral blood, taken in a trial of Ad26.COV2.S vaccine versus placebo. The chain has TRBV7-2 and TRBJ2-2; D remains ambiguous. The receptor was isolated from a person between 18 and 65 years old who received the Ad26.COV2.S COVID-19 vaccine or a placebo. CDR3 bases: TGTGCCAGCCACTGGGAACCTTTGAACACCGGGGAGCTGTTTTTT. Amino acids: CASHWEPLNTGELFF.